Below are 28 T cell receptor beta chains sequenced from a single sample in a study of identical twins. MiXCR, run by TCRdb on the 5' RACE reads, gives a single entry per CDR3 protein. The table has 240,000 or so distinct CDR3 sequences, 5.5% to 8% seen once. This sample was shared with a second study, whose subject was yellow fever vaccine responses in identical twins.

The sequencing input was memory (CD45RO+) T cells sorted from blood. These receptors were obtained from a woman aged 18-30 years in good health.

The chain combines TRBV3-1 with TRBJ2-2; the D gene could be TRBD1 or TRBD2 (5 bases each). The CDR3 spans 17 residues. The germline V gene encodes CDR1 LGHDT and CDR2 YNNKEL (reference sequence). V gave up 2 bases and J gave up 0 bases, with 13 bases separating them. CDR3 coding DNA: TGTGCCAGCAGCCAAACCCCCGGGACGACGAACACCGGGGAGCTGTTTTTT. Translated: CASSQTPGTTNTGELFF.

This clonotype was observed many times. The V gene is TRBV12-3 or TRBV12-4, the J gene TRBJ1-3; D not resolved. The CDR3 runs to 17 residues. V lost 4 bases and J lost 0, with 16 bases in between. CDR3 residues: CASSSPRRVDSGNTIYF. CDR3 DNA: TGTGCCAGCAGTTCCCCCCGGCGGGTTGACTCTGGAAACACCATATATTTT.

The chain has TRBV20-1 and TRBJ2-1; TRBD2 agrees at 11 bases. The germline V gene has CDR1 DFQATT and CDR2 SNEGSKA (reference sequence). The CDR3 covers 14 residues. Germline trimming cut 6 bases from V and 5 bases from J; bases unmatched to any gene: 6. The CDR3 DNA reads TGCAGTGCCTTTAGCGGGAGGGATAACAATGAGCAGTTCTTC. Translation: CSAFSGRDNNEQFF.

This clonotype occurred a few times. The chain employs TRBV28 and TRBJ2-7; 7 positions match TRBD2. J lost 1 base, V lost 9 bases, and 9 bases had no gene match. The CDR3 has 14 amino acids. Germline V lookup: CDR1 MDHEN, CDR2 SYDVKM. The CDR3: CASLGLAVSYEQYF. The CDR3 coding sequence is TGTGCCAGTCTTGGGCTAGCGGTTTCCTACGAGCAGTACTTC.

The chain links TRBV7-3 to TRBJ2-2, with D perhaps matching TRBD1 (5 bases). This CDR3 is 17 amino acids long. Trimming left V 2 bases short and J 6 bases short, with 19 bases between. Germline-derived CDR1 and CDR2 are SGHTA and FQGTGA. The CDR3 sequence is CASSLGAAQSFSGELFF. The CDR3 bases are TGTGCCAGCAGCTTAGGGGCAGCCCAGTCGTTTTCCGGGGAGCTGTTTTTT.

The CDR3 region is CASSPQGAIYGYTF. CDR3 nucleotide sequence: TGTGCCAGCAGTCCACAGGGGGCGATATATGGCTACACCTTC. The gene calls are TRBV2 and TRBJ1-2, with 9 positions matching TRBD1. Germline-derived CDR1 and CDR2 are SNHLY and FYNNEI. V gave up 5 bases and J gave up 5 bases; unmatched junction bases: 6. This CDR3 comprises 14 residues.

This clonotype was counted many times. The rearrangement joins TRBV12-3 or TRBV12-4 to TRBJ1-1, with D hard to call. With 5 bases removed from V and 11 bases from J, the gap between germline ends came to 12 bases. The CDR3 covers 11 residues. CDR3 nucleotide sequence: TGTGCCAGCAGTAGACTTTCGGGGGCTTTCTTT. It specifies CASSRLSGAFF.

This clonotype was counted at least ten times. CDR3 bases: TGTGCCAGCAGTTGGCAGGGACACAATCAGCCCCAGCATTTT. This encodes CASSWQGHNQPQHF. V gene TRBV6-2 or TRBV6-3 combines with J gene TRBJ1-5; a weak D match, TRBD1 (6 bases). The CDR3 totals 14 residues. The germline CDR1 and CDR2 sequences are MNHEY and SVGEGT. V was clipped by 4 bases and J by 3 bases, with 10 bases between them.

This clonotype was observed a handful of times. The V call is TRBV10-3, the J call TRBJ2-7; TRBD1 aligns across 7 bases. After removal of 6 bases from V and 2 bases from J, the junction contained 16 bases not matched to a gene. CDR1 ENHRY and CDR2 SYGVKD come from the germline V gene. CDR3 size: 17 residues. The CDR3, as DNA: TGTGCCATCAGCGGTAGACAGGGTAGATGGAGCCCCTACGAGCAGTACGTC. Amino acids: CAISGRQGRWSPYEQYV.

In its sample, this clonotype was seen many times. The chain recombines TRBV3-1 with TRBJ1-1; D uncertain. Trimming took off 4 bases at V and 1 base at J, with 10 bases between the two ends. From germline, CDR1 is LGHDT and CDR2 YNNKEL (reference sequence). The CDR3 extends over 14 amino acids. CDR3 in amino acids: CASSPPGENTEAFF. CDR3 in DNA: TGTGCCAGCAGCCCCCCGGGAGAGAACACTGAAGCTTTCTTT.

The J gene is TRBJ2-2, the V gene TRBV18, with a possible D match to TRBD2 (6 bases). Trimming removed 3 bases from V and 5 bases from J, with 13 bases in between. The CDR3 extends over 15 amino acids. Germline V gene sequence: CDR1 KGHSH, CDR2 LQKENI. This CDR3 is CASSPQAAGTGELFF. The CDR3 coding sequence is TGTGCCAGCTCACCCCAGGCGGCGGGAACCGGGGAGCTGTTTTTT.

This clonotype was seen ten or more times. The chain links TRBV12-3 or TRBV12-4 to TRBJ2-2; D is undetermined. CDR3 length: 15 residues. Trimming took 2 bases from V and 8 from J, leaving 15 bases between them. CDR3 amino acids: CASSLSSADGGELFF. CDR3 sequence (DNA): TGTGCCAGCAGTTTAAGTTCGGCGGACGGTGGGGAGCTGTTTTTT.

This clonotype was found a few times. The CDR3: CASSERGYNSPLHF. The CDR3 nucleotides read TGCGCCAGCAGTGAAAGGGGCTATAATTCACCCCTCCACTTT. The chain carries TRBV10-2 and TRBJ1-6; tentative D call: TRBD1 (5 bases). The CDR3 is 14 amino acids. The germline gives CDR1 WSHSY, CDR2 SAAADI. The V end lost 3 bases, the J end lost 3 bases, and 6 bases lay between the germline ends.

In nucleotides, the CDR3 is TGTGCCGCCGGGGGGAGCCCAGATACGCAGTATTTT. It specifies CAAGGSPDTQYF. The chain employs TRBV6-5 and TRBJ2-3; 7 bases align to TRBD2. Germline V CDR1 and CDR2: MNHEY, SVGAGI. This CDR3 is 12 amino acids long. Germline trimming cut 11 bases from V and 4 bases from J; bases unmatched to any gene: 6.

This clonotype was observed at least ten times. V and J are TRBV10-3 and TRBJ2-3, with D tentatively TRBD2 (6 bases). Trimming left V 0 bases short and J 3 bases short, with 19 bases between. Germline-derived CDR1 and CDR2 are ENHRY and SYGVKD. This CDR3 region has 18 residues. CDR3 coding DNA: TGTGCCATCAGTGAGTCGCCTTTGGGGACTGGGCGGACAGATACGCAGTATTTT. This translates into CAISESPLGTGRTDTQYF.

Points on this clonotype: Being one base from a much bigger clone, this may be a read error. The V and J genes are TRBV12-3 or TRBV12-4 and TRBJ2-2, with 8 bases aligning to TRBD2. CDR3 length: 15 amino acids. CDR3 DNA: TGTGCCAGCAGTTTAGTTCGGCGGGAGGCCGGGGAGCCGTTTTTT. Translating gives CASSLVRREAGEPFF.

The table lists this clonotype with a few counts. This chain links TRBV20-1 with TRBJ1-4; D gene unclear. This CDR3 has 13 residues. Germline values: CDR1 DFQATT, CDR2 SNEGSKA (reference sequence). V was cut by 3 bases and J by 7 bases, with 12 bases left in between. The CDR3 DNA reads TGCAGTGCTAGGAATAGTCTTGTTGAAAAACTGTTTTTT. This translates into CSARNSLVEKLFF.

This clonotype has at least ten counts. The chain couples TRBV5-1 to TRBJ1-2; no clear D. Germline CDR1 and CDR2: SGHRS and YFSETQ. The CDR3 length is 16 residues. V was pared by 7 bases and J by 3 bases, with 22 bases between. The CDR3 bases are TGCGCCAGCTCGTTGAGAGGTCCTCTATCGCACTATGGCTACACCTTC. It encodes CASSLRGPLSHYGYTF.

This clonotype has a count of ten or more. V usage is TRBV7-9 and J usage is TRBJ2-3; TRBD1 might be the D (6 bases). The CDR3 loop spans 16 amino acids. CDR1 SEHNR and CDR2 FQNEAQ come from the germline V gene (reference sequence). The V gene lost 4 bases and the J gene lost 5 bases, with 19 bases spanning the gap. The CDR3 coding sequence is TGTGCCAGCAGCTCTACCCCTACAGGGTATAAAGATACGCAGTATTTT. The encoded protein is CASSSTPTGYKDTQYF.

This clonotype was detected a few times. The chain is built from TRBV28 and TRBJ2-1; 14 bases are shared with TRBD2. Germline CDR1 MDHEN, CDR2 SYDVKM. V gave up 5 bases and J gave up 9 bases; unmatched junction bases: 12. This CDR3 comprises 17 residues. Written as DNA, the CDR3 is TGTGCCAGCAGTAGAGAAACCGGGACTAGCGGGGGCGGTGAGCAGTTCTTC. Translated: CASSRETGTSGGGEQFF.

This clonotype was detected a few times. The rearrangement uses TRBV27 and TRBJ2-2; 13 bases match TRBD2. After removal of 8 bases from V and 1 base from J, the junction contained 7 bases not matched to a gene. Germline assignment: CDR1 MNHEY and CDR2 SMNVEV (reference sequence). This CDR3 has 17 residues. This CDR3 is CASLKLAGGRNTGELFF. CDR3 coding DNA: TGTGCCAGCCTAAAACTAGCGGGAGGGCGGAACACCGGGGAGCTGTTTTTT.

V and J are TRBV3-1 and TRBJ2-2, with 9 positions matching TRBD2. Trimming took 8 bases from V and 4 from J; bases not matched to a gene: 5. Germline assignment: CDR1 LGHDT and CDR2 YNNKEL (reference sequence). The CDR3 is 14 amino acids. CDR3 protein: CASGGGGVTGELFF. The CDR3 region has the DNA TGTGCCAGCGGAGGCGGGGGGGTCACCGGGGAGCTGTTTTTT.

This clonotype was seen more than once but under ten times. Here the CDR3 DNA reads TGCGCCAGCAGCCAACCTCACTTGACAGAAGAGACCCAGTACTTC. It translates to CASSQPHLTEETQYF. The genes are TRBV4-1 and TRBJ2-5; possible D gene TRBD1, 5 bases. Trimming pared 2 bases from V and 3 bases from J, leaving 13 bases between. The CDR3 extends over 15 amino acids. Germline V gives CDR1 MGHRA, CDR2 YSYEKL.

This clonotype was counted many times. The chain employs TRBV20-1 and TRBJ2-2; D gene ambiguous. The germline V and J ends were trimmed by 3 bases and 1 base, with 0 bases remaining between them. This CDR3 spans 11 amino acids. Germline V gene sequence: CDR1 DFQATT, CDR2 SNEGSKA (reference sequence). This chain's CDR3 is CSARNTGELFF. The CDR3 coding sequence is TGCAGTGCTAGGAACACCGGGGAGCTGTTTTTT.

Here the CDR3 reads CASSRLAAQETQYF. CDR3 DNA sequence: TGTGCCAGCAGCCGACTAGCGGCCCAAGAGACCCAGTACTTC. The chain recombines TRBV6-1 with TRBJ2-5; 9 positions match TRBD2. Losses at the gene ends were 6 bases for V and 1 base for J; bases not matched to a gene: 3. CDR1 MNHNS and CDR2 SASEGT come from the germline V gene. The CDR3 loop spans 14 amino acids.

The table lists this clonotype with many counts. The chain has TRBV28 and TRBJ2-3; tentatively, D is TRBD2 (5 bases). Germline V gene sequence: CDR1 MDHEN, CDR2 SYDVKM. This CDR3 comprises 20 residues. The germline V and J ends were trimmed by 0 bases and 3 bases, with 25 bases remaining between them. The CDR3 region has the DNA TGTGCCAGCAGTTTATGGAAGTCGACTACCCCTACATGGGGAACAGATACGCAGTATTTT. Translation gives CASSLWKSTTPTWGTDTQYF.

This clonotype was seen repeatedly, ten times or more. V is TRBV11-2 and J is TRBJ2-1; D unclear. CDR3 length: 12 residues. Trimming took off 5 bases at V and 9 bases at J, with 11 bases between the two ends. Germline values: CDR1 SGHAT, CDR2 FQNNGV. CDR3 region: CASSASVGEQFF. CDR3 DNA: TGTGCCAGCAGCGCATCCGTGGGTGAGCAGTTCTTC.

This clonotype appeared a few times. V usage is TRBV20-1 and J usage is TRBJ1-6, with D tentatively TRBD1 (5 bases). This CDR3 is built from 15 residues. The V and J ends lost 5 bases and 7 bases respectively, with 18 bases between them. CDR1 and CDR2 (germline): DFQATT, SNEGSKA (reference sequence). As DNA, the CDR3 is TGCAGTGCTGAGGATTCCGGGACCGTGAATTCACCCCTCCACTTT. Its protein is CSAEDSGTVNSPLHF.